This T cell receptor beta chain was obtained from a study of cytomegalovirus exposure and HLA in healthy donors. V gave up 4 bases and J gave up 8 bases; unmatched junction bases: 5. Germline assignment: CDR1 KGHSH and CDR2 LQKENI. CDR3 length: 13 residues. Concerning this clone itself: No antigen is known for it.

Repertoires were generated with immunoSEQ multiplex PCR, while TCRdb's copy carries only in-frame clones and drops some. This sample has 120,000 or so clones, with about 90% found just once. General study points: Most TCR sequences were uncommon, yet certain public TCRs appeared in many donors. The classifier, whose performance was assessed in both the original and validation cohorts, reportedly diagnosed cytomegalovirus status with high specificity and sensitivity. The study flagged some 180 TCR beta chains as cytomegalovirus-associated.

This rearrangement joins TRBV18 to TRBJ1-1; 9 bases match TRBD1. The material sequenced was PBMCs. This receptor was obtained from a young woman in good health and CMV-seronegative. The CDR3 nucleotides are TGTGCCAGCTCACAACAGGGGGCGTTCGAAGCTTTCTTT. This sequence encodes CASSQQGAFEAFF.